The 21 T cell receptor beta chains below all came from one sample that was sequenced in a study of neurological immune-mediated disorders. TCRdb passed the 5' RACE reads through MiXCR, listing each CDR3 protein once. Among roughly 29,000 distinct CDR3 sequences listed, approximately 22% were seen once. The sample was CD4+ T cells from blood. The receptors stem from a man aged 50-60 years with HTLV-1-associated myelopathy (HAM/TSP).

This clonotype is deemed large. V is TRBV5-1 and J is TRBJ1-6; D may be TRBD1 (6 bases). Per germline, CDR1 SGHRS and CDR2 YFSETQ. The ends were cut back, 2 bases at V and 7 bases at J, with 13 bases in the middle. This CDR3 comprises 15 residues. The CDR3 sequence: CASSFTGTTNSPLHF. CDR3 sequence (DNA): TGCGCCAGCAGCTTTACCGGGACAACCAATTCACCCCTCCACTTT.

As regards this clonotype: One end of the junction fails to match germline, which may point to a read error. The J gene is TRBJ2-1, the V gene TRBV3-1; either TRBD1 or TRBD2 may fit D (5 bases each). In germline, CDR1 is LGHDT, CDR2 YNNKEL (reference sequence). The CDR3 has 16 residues. For the CDR3, the DNA is TGTGCCAGCAAACGTGACGGGGCGAGCTCCTACTATGAGCAGTTCTTC. Its protein is CASKRDGASSYYEQFF.

The V and J genes are TRBV7-6 and TRBJ2-1; 12 nucleotides match TRBD2. Germline CDR1 reads SGHVS; CDR2 reads FNYEAQ. Germline trimming cut 5 bases from V and 4 bases from J; bases unmatched to any gene: 3. The CDR3 consists of 15 residues. CDR3 sequence (DNA): TGTGCCAGCAGCGCTAGCGGGGGGGGTTACAATGAGCAGTTCTTC. Translating gives CASSASGGGYNEQFF.

This clonotype has ten or more counts. The chain carries TRBV20-1 and TRBJ2-7; possible D gene TRBD2, 5 bases. Germline CDR1 reads DFQATT; CDR2 reads SNEGSKA (reference sequence). The CDR3 consists of 12 residues. V dropped 4 bases and J dropped 3 bases, with 10 bases sitting between them. In DNA form, the CDR3 reads TGCAGTGCTAACCGGGAACTCTACGAGCAGTACTTC. This encodes CSANRELYEQYF.

The chain couples TRBV3-1 to TRBJ2-4, with a possible D match to TRBD2 (7 bases). Trimming took off 1 base at V and 9 bases at J, with 19 bases between the two ends. Germline loops: CDR1 LGHDT, CDR2 YNNKEL (reference sequence). The CDR3 length is 16 residues. The CDR3 DNA follows: TGTGCCAGCAGCCAAGTCTTGCCGGGGGGCCGGGGCATTCAGTACTTC. Translated: CASSQVLPGGRGIQYF.

Remarks on this clonotype: The junction differs from germline at one of its ends, possibly a read error. This rearrangement joins TRBV5-1 to TRBJ1-1; D is unresolved. CDR3 size: 14 residues. CDR1 SGHRS and CDR2 YFSETQ come from the germline V gene. CDR3 bases: TGCGCCAGTAGCTTGGTTGCGGGGAACACTGAAGCTTACTTT. Translating gives CASSLVAGNTEAYF.

This clonotype occurred many times. The genes are TRBV18 and TRBJ1-2; weak D call: TRBD1 (5 bases). This CDR3 has 14 residues. Germline V lookup: CDR1 KGHSH, CDR2 LQKENI. The V and J ends lost 5 bases and 3 bases respectively, with 13 bases between them. CDR3 amino acids: CASSVTGAYYGYTF. The CDR3 nucleotides read TGTGCCAGCTCAGTCACCGGGGCTTACTATGGCTACACCTTC.

At least ten counts were recorded for this clonotype. The V call is TRBV27, the J call TRBJ2-3; 8 nucleotides line up with TRBD2. Unmatched junction bases numbered 8, after V lost 3 bases and J lost 3 bases. CDR3 length equals 16 residues. Germline V gene lookup returns CDR1 MNHEY and CDR2 SMNVEV (reference sequence). CDR3 in amino acids: CASSLRGAVMTDTQYF. DNA of the CDR3: TGTGCCAGCAGTTTGCGGGGGGCTGTTATGACAGATACGCAGTATTTT.

The V gene is TRBV3-1, the J gene TRBJ1-5, with D possibly being TRBD1 (5 bases). The CDR3 length is 14 residues. Trimming cost V 4 bases and J 8 bases, with 15 bases left between them. From germline, CDR1 is LGHDT and CDR2 YNNKEL (reference sequence). CDR3 nucleotides: TGTGCCAGCAGCCTTTCAAGGGGAGGAAAGCCCCAGCATTTT. It yields the protein CASSLSRGGKPQHF.

Ten or more counts support this clonotype. V and J are TRBV7-2 and TRBJ2-5; D gene unclear. V shed 1 base and J shed 4 bases, with 16 bases lying between them. The CDR3 sequence is 16 residues long. The V gene's germline CDR1 is SGHTA and CDR2 FQGNSA. The CDR3 DNA reads as TGTGCCAGCAGCTTAGATCCCCCAGGCATTGGAGAGACCCAGTACTTC. This codes for CASSLDPPGIGETQYF.

There are many counts of this clonotype. The chain's CDR3 is CASSLAEGAGQSGNTIYF. The CDR3 DNA is TGCGCCAGCAGCTTGGCGGAAGGCGCGGGGCAGAGTGGAAACACCATATATTTT. The chain combines TRBV5-1 with TRBJ1-3; D perhaps matches TRBD1 (5 bases). Trimming cost V 0 bases and J 3 bases, with 19 bases left between them. This CDR3 has 18 amino acids. Per the germline V gene, CDR1 is SGHRS and CDR2 is YFSETQ.

The chain combines TRBV12-3 or TRBV12-4 with TRBJ2-2, with TRBD1 as a possible D gene (6 bases). Trimming removed 11 bases at V and 3 bases at J, with 13 bases between. This CDR3 has 13 residues. The DNA for the CDR3 is TGTGCCGCAAGCAGGGGAGACACCGGGGAGCTGTTTTTT. Translation gives CAASRGDTGELFF.

This clonotype was recorded at least ten times. The CDR3 is CASSYQRGATEAFF. The CDR3 DNA sequence: TGTGCCAGCAGTTACCAGAGAGGGGCGACTGAAGCTTTCTTT. The chain links TRBV6-5 to TRBJ1-1; TRBD1 might be the D (5 bases). The CDR3 loop spans 14 amino acids. Germline V gene data show CDR1 as MNHEY and CDR2 as SVGAGI. V lost 2 bases to trimming and J lost 5 bases, with 12 bases between them.

The chain recombines TRBV5-5 with TRBJ1-1, with TRBD1 matching over 8 bases. J was trimmed by 7 bases and V by 4 bases; bases with no gene match: 3. The length of the CDR3 is 12 residues. Germline CDR1 SGHKS, CDR2 YYEKEE (reference sequence). The CDR3 DNA follows: TGTGCCAGCAGCCGGGACAGGTTTGAAGCTTTCTTT. This gives the protein CASSRDRFEAFF. The full variable domain, completed using reference TRBV5-5 and TRBJ1-1, is DAGVTQSPTHLIKTRGQQVTLRCSPISGHKSVSWYQQVLGQGPQFIFQYYEKEERGRGNFPDRFSARQFPNYSSELNVNALLLGDSALYLCASSRDRFEAFFGQGTRLTVV.

The chain combines TRBV7-9 with TRBJ1-1; no clear D gene. This CDR3 contains 15 residues. Germline CDR1 is SEHNR and CDR2 is FQNEAQ (reference sequence). V was shortened by 1 base and J by 1 base, with 10 bases between the two germline ends. The CDR3 nucleotides read TGTGCCAGCAGCTTAGACGGCGGCCGGAACACTGAAGCTTTCTTT. Translating gives CASSLDGGRNTEAFF.

This clonotype was seen many times. CDR3 in DNA: TGCAGTGCTCTCCGCGGTGGGACAGGGGGTGGTCAGCCCCAGCATTTT. This encodes CSALRGGTGGGQPQHF. The chain recombines TRBV20-1 with TRBJ1-5, with 11 bases identical to TRBD1. The CDR3 length is 16 residues. Germline CDR1 DFQATT, CDR2 SNEGSKA (reference sequence). V shed 5 bases and J 6 bases; nucleotides not matched to a gene: 12.

This clonotype was recorded many times. The chain recombines TRBV12-3 or TRBV12-4 with TRBJ2-7; 10 positions agree with TRBD1. This CDR3 is built from 14 residues. V lost 5 bases to trimming and J lost 6 bases; unmatched junction nucleotides: 7. The CDR3 sequence is CASSIGDRGTEQYF. CDR3 in DNA: TGTGCCAGCAGTATAGGGGACAGGGGAACCGAGCAGTACTTC.

CDR3 loop: CSASTSHNQPQHF. CDR3 coding DNA: TGCAGTGCTAGTACCAGCCACAATCAGCCCCAGCATTTT. The rearrangement uses TRBV20-1 and TRBJ1-5; D remains ambiguous. CDR1 and CDR2 from the germline V gene are DFQATT and SNEGSKA (reference sequence). CDR3 length: 13 residues. V was clipped by 3 bases and J by 3 bases, with 9 bases between them.

Ten or more counts support this clonotype. J is TRBJ2-7 and V is TRBV12-3 or TRBV12-4; D perhaps matches TRBD1 (6 bases). The V end lost 3 bases, the J end lost 4 bases, and 10 bases lay between the germline ends. The CDR3 loop spans 13 amino acids. CDR3 sequence reads: CASSFAGDYEQYF. The DNA for the CDR3 is TGTGCCAGCAGTTTTGCAGGGGATTACGAGCAGTACTTC.

This rearrangement joins TRBV5-1 to TRBJ2-1, with 8 bases aligning to TRBD2. This CDR3 region has 18 residues. Losses at the gene ends were 2 bases for V and 0 bases for J; bases not matched to a gene: 10. Germline V CDR1 and CDR2: SGHRS, YFSETQ. The CDR3 bases are TGCGCCAGCAGCTTTACCTCCGGGGGGGCGAGCTCCTACAATGAGCAGTTCTTC. This translates into CASSFTSGGASSYNEQFF.

This clonotype was detected ten times or more. V usage is TRBV20-1 and J usage is TRBJ1-2, with a possible D match to TRBD1 (6 bases). Trimming removed 2 bases at V and 8 bases at J, with 18 bases between. This CDR3 spans 14 amino acids. The germline gives CDR1 DFQATT, CDR2 SNEGSKA (reference sequence). CDR3 sequence reads: CSARSNGGRRGYTF. CDR3 bases: TGCAGTGCTAGATCCAACGGGGGGCGCAGAGGCTACACCTTC.